A selection of T cell receptor beta chains follows, all from one sample in a study of beta chain features in type 1 diabetes. The table came from immunoSEQ multiplex PCR; TCRdb's copy has only in-frame clones and leaves some out. The sample holds a few hundred thousand clones, about 14% seen once. The sequenced sample consisted of naive CD4+ T cells from blood. These receptors all come from a man younger than 40 with type 1 diabetes. Both conserved end residues are trimmed from each CDR3.

J: TRBJ2-2
length: 12
V: TRBV6-1
CDR3: ASSGAANGGELF

J: TRBJ2-1
length: 12
V: TRBV2
CDR3: ASILGEQGDEQF

J: TRBJ2-1
length: 14
V: TRBV7-9
CDR3: ASSLGVGSSYNEQF

J: TRBJ2-7
length: 11
V: TRBV5-4
CDR3: ASSGGSSYEQY

J: TRBJ1-1
length: 14
V: TRBV4-1
CDR3: ASSQDRQGTYTEAF

J: TRBJ1-2
length: 12
V: TRBV14
CDR3: ASSPSRHRSGYT

J: TRBJ2-3
length: 17
V: TRBV5-4
CDR3: ASSLALAGGASSTDTQY

J: TRBJ1-2
length: 15
V: TRBV5-6
CDR3: ASSSAAGTRGSYGYT

J: TRBJ2-3
length: 18
V: TRBV4-1
CDR3: ASSQTKGTSGPQRTDTQY

J: TRBJ2-3
length: 11
V: TRBV5-1
CDR3: ASSVDRVNTQY

J: TRBJ2-1
length: 12
V: TRBV27
CDR3: ASSPRSGKDEQF

J: TRBJ2-7
length: 13
V: TRBV5-4
CDR3: ASGRGTGGRYEQY

J: TRBJ1-1
length: 13
V: TRBV10-2
CDR3: ASSESSGGDTEAF

J: TRBJ2-3
length: 13
V: TRBV25-1
CDR3: ASTGLAGVPDTQY

J: TRBJ2-1
length: 14
V: TRBV7-2
CDR3: ASSDPRWSSYNEQF

J: TRBJ1-1
length: 14
V: TRBV25-1
CDR3: ASSKLFGGMYTEAF

J: TRBJ2-2
length: 12
V: TRBV5-8
CDR3: ASRVDRGTGELF

J: TRBJ1-2
length: 13
V: TRBV27
CDR3: ASTLSGRSNYGYT

J: TRBJ2-7
length: 13
V: TRBV5-1
CDR3: ASSPSAGGAYEQY

J: TRBJ2-1
length: 11
V: TRBV7-2
CDR3: ASSEDRPNEQF

J: TRBJ2-7
length: 12
V: TRBV19
CDR3: ASSIDRLTYEQY

J: TRBJ2-3
length: 12
V: TRBV5-6
CDR3: ASAPGTSTDTQY

J: TRBJ2-7
length: 12
V: TRBV19
CDR3: ASSSSSGVGEQY

J: TRBJ1-1
length: 11
V: TRBV5-1
CDR3: ASSLEPGTEAF

J: TRBJ1-5
length: 11
V: TRBV18
CDR3: ASSTDRNQPQH

J: TRBJ2-5
length: 11
V: TRBV19
CDR3: ASSSVNRETQY

J: TRBJ2-4
length: 14
V: TRBV25-1
CDR3: ASSRGQEGARNIQY

J: TRBJ2-5
length: 11
V: TRBV11-2
CDR3: ASSPQGKETQY

J: TRBJ2-3
length: 14
V: TRBV5-1
CDR3: ASSPATSGSADTQY

J: TRBJ2-5
length: 14
V: TRBV5-1
CDR3: ASSFGWRGDQETQY

J: TRBJ2-5
length: 13
V: TRBV5-1
CDR3: ASSLVAGGGETQY

J: TRBJ2-3
length: 13
V: TRBV4-2
CDR3: ASSLLAGEADTQY

J: TRBJ2-1
length: 13
V: TRBV27
CDR3: ASSLSLAGKDEQF

J: TRBJ1-2
length: 13
V: TRBV5-4
CDR3: ASTSVGVPNYGYT

J: TRBJ2-2
length: 13
V: TRBV19
CDR3: ASSLLRRNTGELF

J: TRBJ2-7
length: 14
V: TRBV19
CDR3: ASMGGSVLGVYEQY

J: TRBJ1-2
length: 11
V: TRBV7-2
CDR3: ASSLAAGEGYT

J: TRBJ2-1
length: 14
V: TRBV5-1
CDR3: ASSMPGLAGYNEQF

J: TRBJ1-3
length: 12
V: TRBV10-3
CDR3: AISTGVSGNTIY

J: TRBJ2-1
length: 15
V: TRBV4-1
CDR3: ASSPFGTSPANNEQF

J: TRBJ1-1
length: 12
V: TRBV29-1
CDR3: SVDGGQGKLKAF

J: TRBJ1-1
length: 12
V: TRBV6-5
CDR3: ASSYSGQGREAF

J: TRBJ2-1
length: 12
V: TRBV29-1
CDR3: SARRPRVYNEQF

J: TRBJ2-3
length: 12
V: TRBV19
CDR3: ASSGLAGPVSQY

J: TRBJ2-5
length: 11
V: TRBV30
CDR3: AWRIQGRETQY

J: TRBJ2-1
length: 18
V: TRBV5-1
CDR3: ASSLLSTGGFTGSYNEQF

J: TRBJ2-7
length: 13
V: TRBV19
CDR3: ASSIVGGETYEQY

J: TRBJ1-2
length: 11
V: TRBV30
CDR3: AWRRDRKDGYT

J: TRBJ2-3
length: 13
V: TRBV7-2
CDR3: ASSLEGGSTDTQY

J: TRBJ2-6
length: 13
V: TRBV18
CDR3: ASSAGVTGANVLT

J: TRBJ1-5
length: 12
V: TRBV19
CDR3: ASSMRGGNQPQH

J: TRBJ2-1
length: 11
V: TRBV4-1
CDR3: ASSQGRRGEQF

J: TRBJ2-2
length: 14
V: TRBV15
CDR3: ATSRVSGSGAGELF

J: TRBJ2-3
length: 13
V: TRBV29-1
CDR3: SAGSGGWGTDTQY

J: TRBJ2-1
length: 13
V: TRBV11-2
CDR3: ASSLTQGVGNEQF

J: TRBJ2-7
length: 12
V: TRBV10-3
CDR3: AISPGTGPYEQY

J: TRBJ1-1
length: 14
V: TRBV28
CDR3: ASSLHKTGLNTEAF

J: TRBJ2-7
length: 11
V: TRBV6-1
CDR3: ASSESRSYEQY